The 10 T cell receptor beta chains presented below share a single source sample, sequenced in a study of T cell responses to AZD1222 COVID-19 vaccine. Clones were read by immunoSEQ multiplex PCR, and TCRdb kept only the in-frame ones, dropping some. The sample contains tens of thousands of clones, 80% of which appear only once. The material was peripheral blood, obtained 28 days after the second AZD1222 dose. The origin of the receptors is an adult who received the AZD1222 COVID-19 vaccine.

The V call is TRBV6-4, the J call TRBJ2-1; the D gene could be TRBD1 or TRBD2 (5 bases each). Germline CDR1 is MRHNA and CDR2 is SNTAGT. Trimming took 4 bases from V and 8 from J, leaving 15 bases between them. The CDR3 has 14 amino acids. CDR3 region: CASSVAGALDEQFF. The CDR3 DNA reads TGTGCCAGCAGTGTCGCCGGGGCGCTCGATGAGCAGTTCTTC.

This rearrangement joins TRBV3-1 (or the pseudogene TRBV3-2) to TRBJ1-2, with D perhaps TRBD1 (5 bases). This CDR3 has 13 residues. Per the germline V gene, CDR1 is LGHDT and CDR2 is YNNKEL (reference sequence). The V end lost 1 base, the J end lost 6 bases, and 9 bases lay between the germline ends. CDR3 amino acids: CASSQVSGDGYTF. The DNA for the CDR3 is TGTGCCAGCAGCCAAGTGTCGGGGGATGGCTACACCTTC.

This chain uses TRBV28 with TRBJ2-7; D possibly corresponds to TRBD2 (6 bases). This CDR3 contains 14 residues. V lost 6 bases and J 7 bases, leaving 19 bases between the germline ends. Germline CDR1 reads MDHEN; CDR2 reads SYDVKM. This chain's CDR3 is CASRRGRPTWEQYF. CDR3 sequence (DNA): TGTGCCAGCAGGAGAGGGAGGCCTACGTGGGAGCAGTACTTC.

In its sample, this clone was seen once. The chain is built from TRBV11-2 and TRBJ1-1; a weak D match, TRBD1 (5 bases). Trimming took 2 bases from V and 5 from J, leaving 18 bases between them. This CDR3 spans 16 amino acids. The germline V gene has CDR1 SGHAT and CDR2 FQNNGV. CDR3 region: CASSLMGGSVVTEAFF. For the CDR3, the DNA is TGTGCCAGCAGCTTAATGGGGGGGTCGGTCGTAACTGAAGCTTTCTTT.

The chain recombines TRBV2 with TRBJ1-1; D is undetermined. The V gene lost 4 bases and the J gene lost 7 bases, with 13 bases spanning the gap. Germline assignment: CDR1 SNHLY and CDR2 FYNNEI. This CDR3 has 13 amino acids. The CDR3 spells CASSGRVSGEAFF. Written as DNA, the CDR3 is TGTGCCAGCAGTGGGAGGGTCTCGGGTGAAGCTTTCTTT. Full variable domain (missing parts from reference TRBV2 and TRBJ1-1): EPEVTQTPSHQVTQMGQEVILRCVPISNHLYFYWYRQILGQKVEFLVSFYNNEISEKSEIFDDQFSVERPDGSNFTLKIRSTKLEDSAMYFCASSGRVSGEAFFGQGTRLTVV.

The chain combines TRBV2 with TRBJ2-2, with D perhaps TRBD1 (6 bases). The CDR3 loop spans 15 amino acids. V gave up 6 bases and J gave up 0 bases, with 11 bases separating them. Germline V gene sequence: CDR1 SNHLY, CDR2 FYNNEI. This CDR3 reads CASRARDTNTGELFF. The CDR3 coding sequence is TGTGCCAGCAGGGCCCGGGACACGAACACCGGGGAGCTGTTTTTT.

This chain joins TRBV7-2 and TRBJ2-7, with D possibly TRBD2 on 5 matching bases. CDR1 is SGHTA and CDR2 is FQGNSA in the germline V gene. CDR3 length: 13 residues. Deletions cut 3 bases from V and 2 bases from J, with 8 bases between. This CDR3 is CASSFDYAYEQYF. DNA of the CDR3: TGTGCCAGCAGCTTTGACTACGCCTACGAGCAGTACTTC.

This clone appeared once. The chain carries TRBV6-5 and TRBJ1-2; unclear D gene. This CDR3 is built from 13 residues. The V and J ends lost 11 bases and 0 bases respectively, with 13 bases between them. Germline V CDR1 and CDR2: MNHEY, SVGAGI. The CDR3 coding sequence is TGTGCCGCTAGGAATCGGTCTAACTATGGCTACACCTTC. Translating gives CAARNRSNYGYTF.

Concerning this clone itself: Within the sample, other DNA sequences also encode this same CDR3. This chain joins TRBV6-2 or TRBV6-3 and TRBJ2-1; D possibly corresponds to TRBD1 (5 bases). Germline V gives CDR1 MNHEY, CDR2 SVGEGT. V was clipped by 2 bases and J by 3 bases, with 5 bases between them. The length of the CDR3 is 13 residues. Written as DNA, the CDR3 is TGTGCCAGCAGTTACGACAGCTACAATGAGCAGTTCTTC. Translation: CASSYDSYNEQFF.

The rearrangement joins TRBV29-1 to TRBJ1-1; TRBD1 aligns across 7 bases. After removal of 6 bases from V and 4 bases from J, the junction contained 5 bases not matched to a gene. The CDR3 has 12 amino acids. The germline V gene has CDR1 SQVTM and CDR2 ANQGSEA. CDR3 residues: CSVAGGVTEAFF. The DNA of the CDR3 is TGCAGCGTGGCAGGGGGTGTCACTGAAGCTTTCTTT.